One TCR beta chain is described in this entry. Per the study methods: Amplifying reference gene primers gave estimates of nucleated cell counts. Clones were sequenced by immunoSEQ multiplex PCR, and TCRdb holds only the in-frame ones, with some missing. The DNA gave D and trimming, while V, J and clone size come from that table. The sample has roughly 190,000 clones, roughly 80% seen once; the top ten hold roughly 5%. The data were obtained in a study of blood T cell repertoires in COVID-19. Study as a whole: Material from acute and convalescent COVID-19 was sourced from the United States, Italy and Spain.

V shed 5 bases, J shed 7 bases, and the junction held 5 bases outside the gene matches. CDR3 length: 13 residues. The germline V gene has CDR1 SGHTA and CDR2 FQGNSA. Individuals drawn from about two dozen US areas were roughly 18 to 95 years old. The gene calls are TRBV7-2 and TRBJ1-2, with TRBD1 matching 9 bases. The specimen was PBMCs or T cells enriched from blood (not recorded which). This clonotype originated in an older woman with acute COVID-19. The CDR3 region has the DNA TGTGCCAGCAGCAGGGACAGGGAACGTGGCTACACCTTC. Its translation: CASSRDRERGYTF.